This TCR beta chain was obtained from a study of blood T cell repertoires in COVID-19. Here immunoSEQ multiplex PCR was the method, and the copy in TCRdb shows in-frame clones only, minus some. The sample contains under 20,000 clones, roughly nine tenths of which appear only once. There are 14 residues in the CDR3. The V gene's germline CDR1 is MNHEY and CDR2 SMNVEV (reference sequence). Trimming stripped 8 bases from V and 5 bases from J, with 17 bases between. The receptor's source is a man aged 55 to 69 with active COVID-19. The chain recombines TRBV27 with TRBJ2-3; D might be TRBD2 (7 bases). The specimen sequenced was peripheral blood. Here the CDR3 reads CASQSLGGRDTQYF. CDR3 coding DNA: TGTGCCAGCCAGTCCCTCGGGGGGCGAGATACGCAGTATTTT.